Following are 13 T cell receptor beta chains from one sample sequenced in a study of cytomegalovirus exposure and HLA in healthy donors. Sequencing used immunoSEQ multiplex PCR; TCRdb keeps in-frame clones, though not all of them. The sample includes 200,000 to 250,000 clones, approximately 90% of them seen just once. Sequenced input: PBMCs. The receptors come from a woman younger than 35 in good health and CMV-seronegative.

The CDR3 sequence: CASSPGLAGKETQYF. Here the CDR3 DNA reads TGTGCCAGCAGTCCGGGACTAGCGGGAAAAGAGACCCAGTACTTC. The chain is built from TRBV6-6 and TRBJ2-5; 13 bases are a match to TRBD2. The CDR3 runs to 15 residues. The J segment lost 3 bases and the V segment lost 5 bases, leaving 3 bases of the junction unmatched. Per germline, CDR1 MNHNY and CDR2 SVGAGI (reference sequence).

The chain couples TRBV4-1 to TRBJ1-4; possible D gene TRBD1, 6 bases. This CDR3 contains 17 residues. The ends were cut back, 4 bases at V and 7 bases at J, with 22 bases in the middle. CDR1 is MGHRA, CDR2 YSYEKL, per germline. This CDR3 reads CASSRIFQGSGIEKLFF. In DNA form, the CDR3 reads TGCGCCAGCAGCCGGATTTTCCAGGGGAGTGGGATTGAAAAACTGTTTTTT.

The rearrangement uses TRBV10-3 and TRBJ1-1, with D possibly matching TRBD1 (5 bases). Trimming stripped 1 base from V and 10 bases from J, with 16 bases between. CDR3 size: 14 residues. The V gene's germline CDR1 is ENHRY and CDR2 SYGVKD. CDR3 residues: CAISEWGGEAGAFF. The CDR3 DNA sequence: TGTGCCATCAGTGAGTGGGGCGGCGAGGCAGGAGCTTTCTTT.

This chain links TRBV6-5 with TRBJ1-1; D gene ambiguous. The CDR3 consists of 15 residues. The ends were cut back, 6 bases at V and 5 bases at J, with 19 bases in the middle. CDR1 and CDR2 from the germline V gene are MNHEY and SVGAGI. CDR3 in DNA: TGTGCCAGCAGGGAAACCTCGGCCACCGGGACTGAAGCTTTCTTT. Translated: CASRETSATGTEAFF.

The rearrangement uses TRBV6-1 and TRBJ1-1; D unclear. There are 19 residues in the CDR3. Between the trimmed V and J ends, which lost 2 bases and 4 bases, there was a span of 26 bases. Germline CDR1 and CDR2: MNHNS and SASEGT. The CDR3 protein is CASSERGVRTVGSSTEAFF. In DNA form, the CDR3 reads TGTGCCAGCAGTGAACGGGGTGTGAGGACCGTCGGTTCTAGCACTGAAGCTTTCTTT.

The CDR3 nucleotides read TGCAGCGTGGCCCGACAGGGAAGCCCCACCGAGCAGTACTTC. Protein sequence: CSVARQGSPTEQYF. The chain joins TRBV29-1 to TRBJ2-7; 7 nucleotides align to TRBD1. In germline, CDR1 is SQVTM, CDR2 ANQGSEA. V lost 6 bases to trimming and J lost 6 bases; unmatched junction nucleotides: 14. The CDR3 consists of 14 residues.

The chain has TRBV6-6 and TRBJ2-7; 8 bases align to TRBD2. Trimming cost V 7 bases and J 5 bases; bases outside gene matches: 7. The CDR3 spans 13 residues. The germline V gene has CDR1 MNHNY and CDR2 SVGAGI (reference sequence). The CDR3 coding sequence is TGTGCCAGCACCATTAGCGGGATCGACGAGCAGTACTTC. This translates into CASTISGIDEQYF.

The chain couples TRBV19 to TRBJ1-5; 9 bases map to TRBD1. The V gene end was trimmed by 3 bases and the J gene end by 2 bases; junction bases not matched to a gene: 5. The CDR3 is 16 residues long. The V gene's germline CDR1 is LNHDA and CDR2 SQIVND (reference sequence). CDR3 bases: TGTGCCAGTAGTATCCCGCGGACAGGGGGCAATCAGCCCCAGCATTTT. Amino acids: CASSIPRTGGNQPQHF.

This rearrangement joins TRBV5-5 to TRBJ2-2; unclear D gene. The CDR3 spans 11 residues. The V and J ends lost 1 base and 8 bases respectively, with 3 bases between them. Per the germline V gene, CDR1 is SGHKS and CDR2 is YYEKEE (reference sequence). The CDR3 here is CASSLSGELFF. CDR3 coding DNA: TGTGCCAGCAGCTTGTCTGGGGAGCTGTTTTTT.

Only one count was recorded for this clone. This chain connects TRBV6-1 to TRBJ2-3, with TRBD2 as a possible D gene (5 bases). The germline V gene encodes CDR1 MNHNS and CDR2 SASEGT. The CDR3 covers 16 residues. V was shortened by 2 bases and J by 1 base, with 13 bases between the two germline ends. CDR3 sequence: CASSELQARGTDTQYF. As DNA, the CDR3 is TGTGCCAGCAGTGAACTCCAGGCGCGGGGCACAGATACGCAGTATTTT.

The rearrangement uses TRBV15 and TRBJ2-2; possibly TRBD2 for D (5 bases). The germline V gene encodes CDR1 LNHNV and CDR2 YYDKDF (reference sequence). Trimming took off 0 bases at V and 0 bases at J, with 8 bases between the two ends. The CDR3 covers 16 residues. The CDR3 DNA reads TGTGCCACCAGCAGAGACCCCGGGGCGAACACCGGGGAGCTGTTTTTT. It encodes CATSRDPGANTGELFF.

The V call is TRBV28, the J call TRBJ2-1; no definite D call. Germline assignment: CDR1 MDHEN and CDR2 SYDVKM. The germline V and J ends were trimmed by 3 bases and 2 bases, with 14 bases remaining between them. This CDR3 is built from 16 residues. Written as DNA, the CDR3 is TGTGCCAGCAGTTTTATCGCGGAGTATACCTACAATGAGCAGTTCTTC. Amino acid sequence: CASSFIAEYTYNEQFF.

This rearrangement joins TRBV6-5 to TRBJ2-1; TRBD1 might be the D (7 bases). This CDR3 spans 16 amino acids. Deletions cut 0 bases from V and 8 bases from J, with 17 bases between. CDR1 MNHEY and CDR2 SVGAGI come from the germline V gene. The CDR3 region is CASSYSTSGGGHEQFF. The CDR3 DNA sequence: TGTGCCAGCAGTTACTCGACAAGCGGAGGGGGCCATGAGCAGTTCTTC.